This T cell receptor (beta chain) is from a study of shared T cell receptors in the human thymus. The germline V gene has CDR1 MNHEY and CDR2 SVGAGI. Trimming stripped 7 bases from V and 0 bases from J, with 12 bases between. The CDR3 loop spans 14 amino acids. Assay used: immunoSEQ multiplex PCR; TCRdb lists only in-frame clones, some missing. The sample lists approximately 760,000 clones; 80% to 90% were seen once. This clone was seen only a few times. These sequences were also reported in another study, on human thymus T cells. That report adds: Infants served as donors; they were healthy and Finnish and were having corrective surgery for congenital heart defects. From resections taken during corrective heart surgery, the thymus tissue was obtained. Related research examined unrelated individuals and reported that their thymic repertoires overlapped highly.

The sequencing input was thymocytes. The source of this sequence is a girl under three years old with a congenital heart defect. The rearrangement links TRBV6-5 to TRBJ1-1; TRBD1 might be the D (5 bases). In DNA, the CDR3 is TGTGCCAGCACCCCTGGACATTTGAACACTGAAGCTTTCTTT. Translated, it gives CASTPGHLNTEAFF.